This TCR beta chain was found in a study of Ad26.COV2.S vaccination and SARS-CoV-2 variants. Regarding the study as a whole: Breadth, reportedly substantial, characterized the spike-specific CD8+ and CD4+ T cell responses after vaccination.

TCRdb's copy holds only in-frame clones and misses some; the assay was immunoSEQ multiplex PCR. The sample yields roughly 350,000 clones, roughly nine tenths seen once. Turning to this clone: Its antigen remains unidentified.

Described treatment: around 19 received Ad26.COV2.S at low or high dose, single or two shots; roughly 5 received placebo; per-sample allocation not given. Sampling was done on day 63 after the first vaccine or placebo injection. The sequence was obtained from a person aged 18-65 years who received the Ad26.COV2.S COVID-19 vaccine or a placebo. The sequenced sample was peripheral blood, obtained in a trial of Ad26.COV2.S vaccine versus placebo.

CDR3 sequence: CARSLGAGRDNEQFF. The DNA of the CDR3 is TGTGCCAGAAGCTTAGGGGCAGGGAGGGACAATGAGCAGTTCTTC. This sequence joins TRBV7-5 and TRBJ2-1; the table's D call, TRBD2, was not checked against the DNA. TRBV7-5 is described as a pseudogene. The length of the CDR3 is 15 residues.